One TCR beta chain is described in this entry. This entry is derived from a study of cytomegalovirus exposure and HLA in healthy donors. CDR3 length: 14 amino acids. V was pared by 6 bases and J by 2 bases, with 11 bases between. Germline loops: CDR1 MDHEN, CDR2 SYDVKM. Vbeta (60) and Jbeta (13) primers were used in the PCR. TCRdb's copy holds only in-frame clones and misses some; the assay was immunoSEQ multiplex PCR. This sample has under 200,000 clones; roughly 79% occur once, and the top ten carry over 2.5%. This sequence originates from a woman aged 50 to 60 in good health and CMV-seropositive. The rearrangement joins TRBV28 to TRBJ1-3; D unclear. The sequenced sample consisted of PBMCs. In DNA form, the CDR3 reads TGTGCCAGCAGCTTTTTTAGCACTGGAAACACCATATATTTT. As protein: CASSFFSTGNTIYF.